The subject of this entry is one TCR beta chain. The target antigen is unknown. Regions amplified from RNA transcripts were the TCR beta CDR3 regions. The primer set for the first-round RT-PCR of the TCR CDR3 was HTBI. TCRdb reprocessed the multiplex PCR reads via MiXCR and lists one record per CDR3 protein. Of around 290,000 distinct CDR3 sequences listed, roughly 15% were seen once; the top ten hold around 7.9%. This specimen belongs to a study of T cells in Graves' hyperthyroidism and ophthalmopathy. Study-wide background: Peripheral blood was acquired at first diagnosis, ahead of any therapy whatsoever. Overall study findings and caveats: Ophthalmopathy got predicted by the model a median around six months before its onset. Blood held most thyroid clonotypes expanded above 0.001 frequency.

Aged 18 to 65, the patients had hyperthyroidism that was newly diagnosed and had lasted under 2 months. The clonotype comes from a woman in her twenties or thirties with Graves' hyperthyroidism that later progressed to Graves' ophthalmopathy. The sequenced sample was blood.

The CDR3 DNA is TGTGCCAGCAGGAATCCGAACACTGAAGCTTTCTTT. Residues: CASRNPNTEAFF. The chain carries TRBV7-2 and TRBJ1-1, with D unclear. V was pared by 6 bases and J by 1 base, with 6 bases between. Germline assignment: CDR1 SGHTA and CDR2 FQGNSA. The CDR3 extends over 12 amino acids.